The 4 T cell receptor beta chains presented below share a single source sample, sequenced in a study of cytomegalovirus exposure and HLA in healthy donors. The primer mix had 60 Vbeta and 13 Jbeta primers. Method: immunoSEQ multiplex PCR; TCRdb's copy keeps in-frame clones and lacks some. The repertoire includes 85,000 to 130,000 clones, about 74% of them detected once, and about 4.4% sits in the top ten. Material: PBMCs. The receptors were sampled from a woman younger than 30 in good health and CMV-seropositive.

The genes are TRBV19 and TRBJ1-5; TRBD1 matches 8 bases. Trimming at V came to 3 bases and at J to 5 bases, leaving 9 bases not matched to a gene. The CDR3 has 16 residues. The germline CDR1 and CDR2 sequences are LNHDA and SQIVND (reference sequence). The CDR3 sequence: CASSIPGQGKDQPQHF. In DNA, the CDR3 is TGTGCCAGTAGTATCCCTGGACAGGGAAAGGATCAGCCCCAGCATTTT.

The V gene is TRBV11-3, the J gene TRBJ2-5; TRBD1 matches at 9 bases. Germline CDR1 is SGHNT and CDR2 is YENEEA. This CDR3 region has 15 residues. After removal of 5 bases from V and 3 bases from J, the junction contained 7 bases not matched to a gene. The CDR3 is CASSTHRGREETQYF. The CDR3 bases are TGTGCCAGCAGCACACACAGGGGGCGCGAAGAGACCCAGTACTTC.

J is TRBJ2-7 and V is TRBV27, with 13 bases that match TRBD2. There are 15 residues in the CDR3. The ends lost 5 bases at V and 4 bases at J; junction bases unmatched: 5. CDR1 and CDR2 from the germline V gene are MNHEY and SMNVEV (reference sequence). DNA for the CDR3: TGTGCCAGCAGTCCGGGGACTAGCGGGAAATACGAGCAGTACTTC. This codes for CASSPGTSGKYEQYF.

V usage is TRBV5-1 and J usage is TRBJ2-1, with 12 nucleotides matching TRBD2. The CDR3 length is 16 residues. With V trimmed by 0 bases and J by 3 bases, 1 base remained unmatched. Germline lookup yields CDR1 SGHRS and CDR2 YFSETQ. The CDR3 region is CASSLELAGGYNEQFF. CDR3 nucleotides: TGCGCCAGCAGCTTGGAACTAGCGGGAGGCTACAATGAGCAGTTCTTC.